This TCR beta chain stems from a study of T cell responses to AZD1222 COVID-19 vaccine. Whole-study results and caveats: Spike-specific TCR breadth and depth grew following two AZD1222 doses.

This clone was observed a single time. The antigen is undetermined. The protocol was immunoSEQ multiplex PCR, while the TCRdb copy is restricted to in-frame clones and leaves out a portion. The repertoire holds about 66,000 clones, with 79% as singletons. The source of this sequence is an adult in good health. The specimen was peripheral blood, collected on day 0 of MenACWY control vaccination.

CDR3 bases: TGTGCCAGCAGCTTAGATCGAGGGCTCCACGAGCAGTACTTC. Residues: CASSLDRGLHEQYF. The rearrangement uses TRBV7-9 and TRBJ2-7, with a tentative D call TRBD2 (5 bases). The V and J ends lost 1 base and 5 bases respectively, with 12 bases between them. Germline CDR1 is SEHNR and CDR2 is FQNEAQ (reference sequence). The CDR3 is 14 residues long.